This TCR beta chain was profiled in a study of T cell changes during pregnancy in multiple sclerosis. Generated by immunoSEQ multiplex PCR, the TCRdb table keeps only in-frame clones and is missing some. Here the sample spans tens of thousands of clones, 91% being singletons. Trimming removed 0 bases from V and 4 bases from J, with 10 bases in between. CDR1 and CDR2 (germline): SGHNT, YYREEE (reference sequence). The CDR3 is 14 amino acids. The chain carries TRBV5-4 and TRBJ1-2; perhaps TRBD1 as D (6 bases). The sequenced sample was CD8+ T cells from peripheral blood mononuclear cells, obtained before pregnancy. The receptor was isolated from a female donor with multiple sclerosis, enrolled in a pregnancy study. The CDR3 DNA follows: TGTGCCAGCAGCTTGGACAGGGAATCCTATGGCTACACCTTC. Translation: CASSLDRESYGYTF.